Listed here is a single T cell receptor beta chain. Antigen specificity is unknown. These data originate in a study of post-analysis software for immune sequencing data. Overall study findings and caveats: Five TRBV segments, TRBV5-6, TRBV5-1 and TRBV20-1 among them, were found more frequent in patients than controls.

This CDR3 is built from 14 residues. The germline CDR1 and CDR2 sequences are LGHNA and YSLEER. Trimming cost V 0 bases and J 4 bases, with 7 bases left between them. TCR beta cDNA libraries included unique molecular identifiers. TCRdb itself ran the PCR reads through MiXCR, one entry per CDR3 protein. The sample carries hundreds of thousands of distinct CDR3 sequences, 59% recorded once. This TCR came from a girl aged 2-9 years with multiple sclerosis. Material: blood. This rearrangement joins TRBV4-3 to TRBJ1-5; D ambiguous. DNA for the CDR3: TGCGCCAGCAGCCAAGAACTCGGGAATCAGCCCCAGCATTTT. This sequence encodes CASSQELGNQPQHF.